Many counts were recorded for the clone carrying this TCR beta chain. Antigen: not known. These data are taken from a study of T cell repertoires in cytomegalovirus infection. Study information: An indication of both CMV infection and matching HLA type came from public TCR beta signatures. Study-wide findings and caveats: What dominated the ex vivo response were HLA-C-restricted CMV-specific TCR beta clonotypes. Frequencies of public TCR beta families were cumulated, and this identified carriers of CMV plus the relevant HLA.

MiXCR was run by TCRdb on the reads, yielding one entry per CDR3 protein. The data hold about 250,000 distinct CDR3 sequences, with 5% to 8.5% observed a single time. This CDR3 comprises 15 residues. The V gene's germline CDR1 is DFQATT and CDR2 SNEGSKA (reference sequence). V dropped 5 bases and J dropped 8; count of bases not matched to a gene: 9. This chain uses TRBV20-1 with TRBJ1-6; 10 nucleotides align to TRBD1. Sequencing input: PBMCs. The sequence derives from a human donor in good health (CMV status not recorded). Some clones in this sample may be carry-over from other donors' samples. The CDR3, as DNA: TGCAGTGCTCAACGGGACAGGGGTTTGGATTCACCCCTCCACTTT. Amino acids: CSAQRDRGLDSPLHF.